In its sample, the clone carrying this T cell receptor (beta chain) was seen many times. The sample comes from a study of T-cell reconstitution after alpha-beta-depleted transplantation in children. Germline CDR1 SGHRS, CDR2 YFSETQ. Losses at the gene ends were 6 bases for V and 7 bases for J; bases not matched to a gene: 9. This CDR3 contains 15 residues. Library preparation (for TCRbeta) was performed with unique molecular identifiers. In TCRdb, the PCR reads were re-called with MiXCR into one record per CDR3 protein. The sample contains about 640,000 distinct CDR3 sequences, approximately 12% of which appear only once.

Sequenced material: PBMCs, mostly from graft donor cells, taken 360 days after TCRalphabeta/CD19-depleted stem cell transplant. The chain carries TRBV5-1 and TRBJ2-1; TRBD2 aligns across 11 bases. This clonotype originated in a male patient younger than 18 who had a stem cell transplant for acute myeloid leukemia, so the T cells may come from the graft donor. CDR3 coding DNA: TGCGCCAGCAATGTGGGGACTAGCGGTTTGAATGAGCAGTTCTTC. As protein: CASNVGTSGLNEQFF.